These 15 T cell receptor beta chains originate from one sample sequenced in a study of cytomegalovirus exposure and HLA in healthy donors. It was with 60 Vbeta and 13 Jbeta primers that the PCR ran. Produced via immunoSEQ multiplex PCR; TCRdb's table is partial and in-frame only. This table holds about 130,000 clones. The sequenced material came from PBMCs. The receptors were gathered from a woman aged 40 to 49 in good health and CMV-seropositive.

This chain uses TRBV7-9 with TRBJ2-1; 12 bases match TRBD2. Losses at the gene ends were 4 bases for V and 5 bases for J; bases not matched to a gene: 3. The germline V gene has CDR1 SEHNR and CDR2 FQNEAQ (reference sequence). The CDR3 is 15 residues long. Here the CDR3 reads CASSSSSGRDNEQFF. The CDR3, as DNA: TGTGCCAGCAGCTCTTCTAGCGGGAGGGACAATGAGCAGTTCTTC.

The chain has TRBV2 and TRBJ2-7, with D possibly matching TRBD2 (6 bases). Germline V lookup: CDR1 SNHLY, CDR2 FYNNEI. The CDR3 has 13 amino acids. Trimming pared 7 bases from V and 3 bases from J, leaving 13 bases between. CDR3 residues: CASNGGVSYEQYF. CDR3 nucleotide sequence: TGTGCCAGCAACGGGGGAGTTAGCTACGAGCAGTACTTC.

The gene calls are TRBV27 and TRBJ1-1; tentative D call: TRBD1 (6 bases). Trimming pared 1 base from V and 6 bases from J, leaving 12 bases between. This CDR3 contains 14 residues. Per germline, CDR1 MNHEY and CDR2 SMNVEV (reference sequence). CDR3: CASSLLQGKPEAFF. The CDR3 DNA reads as TGTGCCAGCAGTTTATTACAGGGTAAGCCTGAAGCTTTCTTT.

The V call is TRBV11-2, the J call TRBJ2-3, with a weak D call TRBD1 (7 bases). This CDR3 region has 14 residues. Germline CDR1 is SGHAT and CDR2 is FQNNGV. The V gene lost 4 bases and the J gene lost 7 bases, with 15 bases spanning the gap. The CDR3 region has the DNA TGTGCCAGCAGCTGGGAGGAGGGGGCCTATACGCAGTATTTT. Encoded protein: CASSWEEGAYTQYF.

The chain joins TRBV7-9 to TRBJ2-2; 10 nucleotides align to TRBD1. This CDR3 is built from 16 residues. V shed 5 bases and J 1 base; nucleotides not matched to a gene: 4. Per germline, CDR1 SEHNR and CDR2 FQNEAQ (reference sequence). The DNA of the CDR3 is TGTGCCAGCAGCCCCCGGGACAGGGGGAACACCGGGGAGCTGTTTTTT. Protein product: CASSPRDRGNTGELFF.

J is TRBJ2-7 and V is TRBV9, with 7 bases identical to TRBD2. The CDR3 consists of 15 residues. Germline trimming cut 0 bases from V and 3 bases from J; bases unmatched to any gene: 6. Germline V CDR1 and CDR2: SGDLS, YYNGEE. The CDR3 loop is CASSVDERGYYEQYF. In nucleotides, the CDR3 is TGTGCCAGCAGCGTAGATGAGCGGGGATACTACGAGCAGTACTTC.

Here the CDR3 DNA reads TGTGCCAGCAGCTTGGAGGGATATTCACCCCTCCACTTT. Its protein product is CASSLEGYSPLHF. This chain joins TRBV7-9 and TRBJ1-6, with D hard to call. Germline assignment: CDR1 SEHNR and CDR2 FQNEAQ (reference sequence). V lost 3 bases, J lost 8 bases, and 8 bases lay in between. The CDR3 is made up of 13 amino acids.

The chain is built from TRBV6-5 and TRBJ2-3; 8 bases line up with TRBD2. V shed 6 bases and J 3 bases; nucleotides not matched to a gene: 5. The CDR3 runs 14 residues. Germline V gene sequence: CDR1 MNHEY, CDR2 SVGAGI. The CDR3 sequence: CASSRGGATDTQYF. The CDR3 bases are TGTGCCAGCAGCCGGGGGGGGGCTACAGATACGCAGTATTTT.

This chain joins TRBV9 and TRBJ2-1; 12 positions match TRBD2. V shed 0 bases and J 7 bases; nucleotides not matched to a gene: 2. Germline CDR1 SGDLS, CDR2 YYNGEE. The CDR3 extends over 15 amino acids. For the CDR3, the DNA is TGTGCCAGCAGCGTAGCACTAGCGGGAGGTAATGAGCAGTTCTTC. Protein product: CASSVALAGGNEQFF.

The chain links TRBV6-1 to TRBJ2-1, with a weak D call TRBD2 (7 bases). CDR3 length: 14 residues. Germline values: CDR1 MNHNS, CDR2 SASEGT. Trimming cost V 5 bases and J 12 bases, with 20 bases left between them. The CDR3, as DNA: TGTGCCAGCAGTCCGCCGGGGAGGGGGGTTAGGCAGTTCTTC. It codes for CASSPPGRGVRQFF.

This chain connects TRBV9 to TRBJ2-5; maybe TRBD2 (5 bases). V was pared by 3 bases and J by 3 bases, with 9 bases between. This CDR3 comprises 13 residues. Germline V gives CDR1 SGDLS, CDR2 YYNGEE. CDR3 coding DNA: TGTGCCAGCAGCGGTGGAGGTGAAGAGACCCAGTACTTC. This encodes CASSGGGEETQYF. The whole variable domain, filled in from reference TRBV9 and TRBJ2-5, reads DSGVTQTPKHLITATGQRVTLRCSPRSGDLSVYWYQQSLDQGLQFLIQYYNGEERAKGNILERFSAQQFPDLHSELNLSSLELGDSALYFCASSGGGEETQYFGPGTRLLVL.

The chain carries TRBV28 and TRBJ2-1, with D uncertain. Deletions cut 2 bases from V and 5 bases from J, with 13 bases between. Germline V gene data show CDR1 as MDHEN and CDR2 as SYDVKM. The CDR3 loop spans 15 amino acids. The CDR3 DNA reads as TGTGCCAGCAGTTTACCTTTGCGGAAGAACAATGAGCAGTTCTTC. Translated, it gives CASSLPLRKNNEQFF.

This sequence joins TRBV27 and TRBJ1-2; 8 nucleotides match TRBD1. V dropped 6 bases and J dropped 7; count of bases not matched to a gene: 13. This CDR3 contains 15 residues. Germline CDR1 reads MNHEY; CDR2 reads SMNVEV (reference sequence). CDR3 sequence (DNA): TGTGCCAGCAGCACTCCCTCGGACAGGGCCGGTGGCTACACCTTC. Its protein is CASSTPSDRAGGYTF.

V is TRBV27 and J is TRBJ2-1, with D possibly matching TRBD1 (5 bases). Trimming shortened V by 0 bases and J by 6 bases, and 12 bases separated the two germline ends. The CDR3 is 15 residues long. Germline V gene data show CDR1 as MNHEY and CDR2 as SMNVEV (reference sequence). CDR3 region: CASSLSSRVGNEQFF. DNA of the CDR3: TGTGCCAGCAGTTTATCGTCCAGGGTAGGCAATGAGCAGTTCTTC.

CDR3 sequence reads: CASSAITDTQYF. CDR3 nucleotide sequence: TGTGCCAGCAGTGCTATCACAGATACGCAGTATTTT. The chain links TRBV25-1 to TRBJ2-3, with D uncertain. Germline CDR1 and CDR2: MGHDK and SYGVNS. The CDR3 sequence is 12 residues long. V was pared by 4 bases and J by 2 bases, with 4 bases between.